Sequencing of this T cell receptor (beta chain) was carried out in a study of T cells in tuberculosis (dated by TCRdb to 2016 to 2019). Regarding the research as a whole: In the study, CD1B tetramers and high-throughput TCR immunosequencing were combined to characterize T cells specific for the mycobacterial lipid antigen glucose monomycolate (GMM).

As for this clone: No base quality information exists; no much larger clone differs at one position. In the same sample, other DNA sequences code for this CDR3.

CDR1 and CDR2 (KGHSH, LQKENI) derive from the germline V gene. Counted from cysteine to phenylalanine, this CDR3 has 13 amino acids. The DNA shown is the 39-base CDR3, in frame from base 1. Ends trimmed: V by 5 bases, J by 4 bases; bases unmatched to a gene: 2. On the study overall, not on this receptor specifically: T cells that bind the CD1B-GMM tetramer with low affinity may not have been captured by the stringent sort gate.

Because TCR-alpha and TCR-beta chains were sequenced unpaired, no information on chain pairing was available. The immunoSEQ multiplex PCR assay was used to generate TCR libraries, with TCR-beta and/or TCR-alpha/delta assays applied to each sample. The amplified TCR libraries were sequenced using the Illumina high-throughput platform. Per the original workflow: Clustering and dimensionality reduction relied on pairwise TCRdist distances among GMM-specific receptors from T cells that were either sorted ex vivo or expanded in vitro. Sequence motifs, defined by gene usage and CDR3 content, were tested for enrichment in tetramer-positive compared with tetramer-negative populations. The immuneACCESS repertoire file appears here via TCRdb, limited to in-frame rearrangements. These files lack a portion of the clones; in checked studies, under half of the deficit traces to unresolved V genes, and the cause of the others is not known. The V and J calls and clone size are taken from that table; D and trimming were inferred from the DNA. The sample table lists approximately 59,000 clones, roughly 79% of them with a count of one. The ten largest clonotypes hold roughly 13% of the sample.

PBMC were thawed, rested overnight, stained with a GMM-loaded CD1B tetramer, a Live/Dead dye and anti-CD3, and then sorted on a FACS Aria II. The CD1B tetramers were loaded with C32 glucose monomycolate that had been purified from Rhodococcus equi. Before cryopreservation, the PBMC used for tetramer sorting had been depleted of CD14-expressing monocytes as part of a separate study. From each donor, some 100,000 tetramer-negative cells were sorted and were analyzed alongside the tetramer-positive cells. Antigen-specific T cells were sorted from several healthy South African adults using GMM-loaded CD1B tetramers.

The V and J genes are TRBV18 and TRBJ1-1, and 9 bases in between align with TRBD1. Sequencing used CD1b-GMM tetramer-negative cells sorted from PBMCs. What the cell subset or site label conveys for this sample: T cells not binding CD1B-GMM tetramer, sorted from same donor. The TCR was taken from an adult woman with latent tuberculosis. The base sequence is TGTGCCAGCTCATTGACAGGGGGCACTGAAGCTTTCTTT. Translated, it reads CASSLTGGTEAFF.